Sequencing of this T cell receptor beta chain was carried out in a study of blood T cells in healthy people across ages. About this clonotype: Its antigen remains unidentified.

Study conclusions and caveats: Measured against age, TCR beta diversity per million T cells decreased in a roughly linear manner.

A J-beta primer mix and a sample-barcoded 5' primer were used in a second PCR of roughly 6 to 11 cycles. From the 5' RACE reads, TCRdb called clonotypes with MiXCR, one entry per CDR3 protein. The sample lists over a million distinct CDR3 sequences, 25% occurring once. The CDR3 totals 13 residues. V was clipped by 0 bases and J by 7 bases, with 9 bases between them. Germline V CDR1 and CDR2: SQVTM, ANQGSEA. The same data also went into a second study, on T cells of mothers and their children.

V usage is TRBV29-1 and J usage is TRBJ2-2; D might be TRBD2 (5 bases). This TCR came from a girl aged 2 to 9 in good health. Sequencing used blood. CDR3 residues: CSVEDKRVGELFF. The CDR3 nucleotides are TGCAGCGTTGAAGATAAGAGGGTCGGGGAGCTGTTTTTT.